The present TCR beta chain was sequenced within a study of CD8 T cells in Susac syndrome. This clonotype was detected only a few times. Random-hexamer reverse transcription was applied to roughly 0.5 to 1 ug RNA. TCRdb re-called the immunoSEQ multiplex PCR reads with MiXCR, one entry per CDR3 protein. Of around 300,000 distinct CDR3 sequences in the sample, approximately 89% are singletons; the top ten hold around 0.2%. The CDR3 runs to 14 residues. Germline-derived CDR1 and CDR2 are MRHNA and SNTAGT. V was clipped by 2 bases and J by 3 bases, with 9 bases between them. The receptor's source is a human donor with multiple sclerosis. The chain uses TRBV6-4 and TRBJ2-3; D might be TRBD2 (7 bases). Input material: CD8+ T cells from PBMCs. CDR3 bases: TGTGCCAGCAGTGACAGGGGGGGAACAGATACGCAGTATTTT. This translates into CASSDRGGTDTQYF.